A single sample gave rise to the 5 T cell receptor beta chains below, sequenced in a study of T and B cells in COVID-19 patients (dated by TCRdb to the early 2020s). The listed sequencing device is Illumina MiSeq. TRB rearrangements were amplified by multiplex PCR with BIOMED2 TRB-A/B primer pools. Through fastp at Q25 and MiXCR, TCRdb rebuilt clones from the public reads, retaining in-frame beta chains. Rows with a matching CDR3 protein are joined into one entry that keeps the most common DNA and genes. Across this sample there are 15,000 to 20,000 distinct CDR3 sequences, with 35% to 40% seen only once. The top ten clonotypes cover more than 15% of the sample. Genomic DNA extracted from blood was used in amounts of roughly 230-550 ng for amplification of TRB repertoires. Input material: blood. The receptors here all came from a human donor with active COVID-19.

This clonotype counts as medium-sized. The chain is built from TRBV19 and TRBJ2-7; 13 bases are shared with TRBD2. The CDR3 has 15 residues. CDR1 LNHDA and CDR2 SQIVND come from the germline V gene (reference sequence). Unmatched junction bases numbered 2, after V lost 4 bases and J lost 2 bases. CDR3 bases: TGTGCCAGTAGTACGGGGACTAGCGGGACCTACGAGCAGTACTTC. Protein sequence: CASSTGTSGTYEQYF.

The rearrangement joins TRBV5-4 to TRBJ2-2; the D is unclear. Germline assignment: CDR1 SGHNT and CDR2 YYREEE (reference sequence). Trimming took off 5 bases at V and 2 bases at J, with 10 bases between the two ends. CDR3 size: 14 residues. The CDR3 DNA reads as TGTGCCAGCAGTTACGAGGAAAACACCGGGGAGCTGTTTTTT. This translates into CASSYEENTGELFF.

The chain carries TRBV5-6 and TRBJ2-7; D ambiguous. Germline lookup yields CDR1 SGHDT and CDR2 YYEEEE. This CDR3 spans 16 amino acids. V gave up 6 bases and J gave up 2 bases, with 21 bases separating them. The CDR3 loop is CASILDGVTLTYEQYF. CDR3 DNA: TGTGCCAGCATCCTGGATGGGGTCACGCTTACCTACGAGCAGTACTTC.

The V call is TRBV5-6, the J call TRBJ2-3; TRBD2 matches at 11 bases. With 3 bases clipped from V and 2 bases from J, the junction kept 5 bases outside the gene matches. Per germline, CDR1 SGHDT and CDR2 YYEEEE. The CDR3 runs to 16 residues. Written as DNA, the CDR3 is TGTGCCAGCAGCTCCAGACTAGCGGGGCTCACAGATACGCAGTATTTT. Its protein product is CASSSRLAGLTDTQYF.

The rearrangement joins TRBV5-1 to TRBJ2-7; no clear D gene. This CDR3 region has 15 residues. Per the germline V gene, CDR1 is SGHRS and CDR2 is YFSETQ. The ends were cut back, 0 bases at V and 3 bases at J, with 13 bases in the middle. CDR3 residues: CASSLGGRSDYEQYV. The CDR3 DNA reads TGCGCCAGCAGCTTGGGAGGAAGATCTGACTACGAGCAGTACGTC.